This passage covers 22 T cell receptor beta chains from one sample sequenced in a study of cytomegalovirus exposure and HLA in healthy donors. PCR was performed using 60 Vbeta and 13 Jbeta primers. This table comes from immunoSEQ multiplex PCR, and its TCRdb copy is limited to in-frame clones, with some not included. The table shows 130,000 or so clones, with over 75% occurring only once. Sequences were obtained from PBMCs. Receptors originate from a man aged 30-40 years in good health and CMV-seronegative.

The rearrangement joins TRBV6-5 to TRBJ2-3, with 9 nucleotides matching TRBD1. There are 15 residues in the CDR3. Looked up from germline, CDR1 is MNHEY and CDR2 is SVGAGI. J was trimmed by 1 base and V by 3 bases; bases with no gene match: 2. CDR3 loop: CASSYRTGGTDTQYF. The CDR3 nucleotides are TGTGCCAGCAGTTATAGGACAGGGGGCACAGATACGCAGTATTTT.

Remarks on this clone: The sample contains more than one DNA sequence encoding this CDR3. The CDR3 here is CASSLRGRNTEAFF. CDR3 coding DNA: TGCGCCAGCAGCTTGCGGGGAAGGAACACTGAAGCTTTCTTT. This chain joins TRBV5-1 and TRBJ1-1; D not resolved. Trimming took off 1 base at V and 1 base at J, with 8 bases between the two ends. CDR1 and CDR2 (germline): SGHRS, YFSETQ. This CDR3 is 14 amino acids long. Supplemented by reference TRBV5-1 and TRBJ1-1, the full variable domain reads KAGVTQTPRYLIKTRGQQVTLSCSPISGHRSVSWYQQTPGQGLQFLFEYFSETQRNKGNFPGRFSGRQFSNSRSEMNVSTLELGDSALYLCASSLRGRNTEAFFGQGTRLTVV.

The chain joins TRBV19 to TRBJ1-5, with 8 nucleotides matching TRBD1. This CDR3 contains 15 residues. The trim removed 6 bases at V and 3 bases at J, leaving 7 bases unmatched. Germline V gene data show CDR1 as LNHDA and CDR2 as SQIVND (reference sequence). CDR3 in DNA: TGTGCCAGTAGGAGGACAGGGCCTAACAATCAGCCCCAGCATTTT. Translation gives CASRRTGPNNQPQHF.

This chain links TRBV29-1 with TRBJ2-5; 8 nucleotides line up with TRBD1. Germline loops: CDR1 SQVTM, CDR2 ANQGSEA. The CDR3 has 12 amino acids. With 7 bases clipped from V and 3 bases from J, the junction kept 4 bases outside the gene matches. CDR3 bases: TGCAGCGGCCGGACAGGGAAAGAGACCCAGTACTTC. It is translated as CSGRTGKETQYF.

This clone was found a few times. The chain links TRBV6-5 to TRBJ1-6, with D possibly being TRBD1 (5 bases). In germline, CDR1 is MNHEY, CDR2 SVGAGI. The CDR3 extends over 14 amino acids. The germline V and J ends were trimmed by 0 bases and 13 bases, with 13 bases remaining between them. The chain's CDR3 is CASSYSGGSTPLHF. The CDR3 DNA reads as TGTGCCAGCAGTTACTCCGGGGGGAGTACTCCCCTCCACTTT.

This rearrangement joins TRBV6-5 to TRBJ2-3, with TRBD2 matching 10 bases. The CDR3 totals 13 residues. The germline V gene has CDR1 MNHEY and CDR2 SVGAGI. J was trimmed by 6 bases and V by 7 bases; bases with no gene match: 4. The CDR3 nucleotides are TGTGCCAGCACAGCGGGGGGGCTGGATACGCAGTATTTT. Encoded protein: CASTAGGLDTQYF.

CDR3 sequence reads: CASRGQGDTEAFF. The CDR3, as DNA: TGTGCCAGCAGGGGACAGGGGGACACTGAAGCTTTCTTT. The J gene is TRBJ1-1, the V gene TRBV25-1; 11 bases match TRBD1. The V gene's germline CDR1 is MGHDK and CDR2 SYGVNS. The CDR3 is made up of 13 amino acids. The V segment lost 6 bases and the J segment 3 bases; nucleotides outside the gene matches: 0.

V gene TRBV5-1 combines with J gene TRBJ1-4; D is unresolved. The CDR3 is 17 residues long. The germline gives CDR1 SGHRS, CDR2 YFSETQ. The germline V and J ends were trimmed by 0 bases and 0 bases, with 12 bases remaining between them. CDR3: CASSLAPPTATNEKLFF. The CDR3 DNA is TGCGCCAGCAGCTTGGCCCCACCTACAGCAACTAATGAAAAACTGTTTTTT. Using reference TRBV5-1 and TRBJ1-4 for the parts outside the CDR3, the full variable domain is KAGVTQTPRYLIKTRGQQVTLSCSPISGHRSVSWYQQTPGQGLQFLFEYFSETQRNKGNFPGRFSGRQFSNSRSEMNVSTLELGDSALYLCASSLAPPTATNEKLFFGSGTQLSVL.

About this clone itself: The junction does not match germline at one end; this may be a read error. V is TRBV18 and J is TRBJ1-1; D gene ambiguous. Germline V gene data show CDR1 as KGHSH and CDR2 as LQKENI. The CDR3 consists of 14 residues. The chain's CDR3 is CASSSGSGNSEAFF. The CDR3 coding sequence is TGTGCCAGCTCATCTGGATCCGGGAACTCTGAAGCTTTCTTT.

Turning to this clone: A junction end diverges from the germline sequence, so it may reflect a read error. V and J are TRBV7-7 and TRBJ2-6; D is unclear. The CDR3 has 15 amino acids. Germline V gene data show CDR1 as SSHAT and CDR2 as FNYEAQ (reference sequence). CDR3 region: CASSLGPAGANVLTF. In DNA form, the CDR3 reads TGTGCTAGCAGCTTAGGGCCAGCTGGGGCCAACGTCCTGACTTTC.

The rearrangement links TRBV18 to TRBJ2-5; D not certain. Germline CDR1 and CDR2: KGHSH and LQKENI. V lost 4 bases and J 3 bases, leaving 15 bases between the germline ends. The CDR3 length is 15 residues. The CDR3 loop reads CASSLSEEKKETQYF. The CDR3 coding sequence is TGTGCCAGCTCACTCTCAGAGGAAAAGAAAGAGACCCAGTACTTC. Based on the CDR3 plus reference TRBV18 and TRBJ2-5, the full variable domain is NAGVMQNPRHLVRRRGQEARLRCSPMKGHSHVYWYRQLPEEGLKFMVYLQKENIIDESGMPKERFSAEFPKEGPSILRIQQVVRGDSAAYFCASSLSEEKKETQYFGPGTRLLVL.

DNA of the CDR3: TGCGCCAGCAGCCACCAGAGGGAAACCGGGGAGCTGTTTTTT. Protein: CASSHQRETGELFF. V gene TRBV4-3 combines with J gene TRBJ2-2, with D tentatively TRBD2 (5 bases). Germline CDR1 reads LGHNA; CDR2 reads YSLEER. The CDR3 runs to 14 residues. The V gene lost 3 bases and the J gene lost 5 bases, with 10 bases spanning the gap.

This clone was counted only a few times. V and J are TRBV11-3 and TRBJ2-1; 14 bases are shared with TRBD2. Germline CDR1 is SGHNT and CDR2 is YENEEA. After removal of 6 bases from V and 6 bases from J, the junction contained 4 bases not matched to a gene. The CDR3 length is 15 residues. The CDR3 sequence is CASSPGTSGSNEQFF. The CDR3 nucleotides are TGTGCCAGCAGTCCGGGGACTAGCGGGAGCAATGAGCAGTTCTTC.

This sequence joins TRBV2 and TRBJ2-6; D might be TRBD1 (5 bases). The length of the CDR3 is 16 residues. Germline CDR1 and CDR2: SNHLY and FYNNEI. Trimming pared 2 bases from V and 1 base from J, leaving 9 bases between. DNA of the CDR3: TGTGCCAGCAGTGAATCCCGGACATCTGGGGCCAACGTCCTGACTTTC. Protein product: CASSESRTSGANVLTF. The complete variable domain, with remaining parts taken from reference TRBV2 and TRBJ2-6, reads EPEVTQTPSHQVTQMGQEVILRCVPISNHLYFYWYRQILGQKVEFLVSFYNNEISEKSEIFDDQFSVERPDGSNFTLKIRSTKLEDSAMYFCASSESRTSGANVLTFGAGSRLTVL.

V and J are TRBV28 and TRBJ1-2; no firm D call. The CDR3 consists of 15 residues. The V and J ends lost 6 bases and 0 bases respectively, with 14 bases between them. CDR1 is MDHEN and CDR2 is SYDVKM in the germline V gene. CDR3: CASRENGVANYGYTF. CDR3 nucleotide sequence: TGTGCCAGCAGGGAGAACGGTGTAGCTAACTATGGCTACACCTTC.

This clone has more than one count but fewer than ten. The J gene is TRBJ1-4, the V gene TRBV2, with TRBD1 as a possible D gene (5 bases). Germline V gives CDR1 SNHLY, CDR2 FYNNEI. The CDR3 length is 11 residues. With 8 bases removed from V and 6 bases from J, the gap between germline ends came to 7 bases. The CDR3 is CASGRDEKLFF. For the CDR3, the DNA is TGTGCCAGCGGCAGGGATGAAAAACTGTTTTTT.

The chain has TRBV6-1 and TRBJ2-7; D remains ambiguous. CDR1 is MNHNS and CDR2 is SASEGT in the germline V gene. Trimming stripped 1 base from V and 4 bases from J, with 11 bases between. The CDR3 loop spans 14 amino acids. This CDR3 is CASSEVPSGYEQYF. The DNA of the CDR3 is TGTGCCAGCAGTGAAGTCCCGTCGGGTTACGAGCAGTACTTC.

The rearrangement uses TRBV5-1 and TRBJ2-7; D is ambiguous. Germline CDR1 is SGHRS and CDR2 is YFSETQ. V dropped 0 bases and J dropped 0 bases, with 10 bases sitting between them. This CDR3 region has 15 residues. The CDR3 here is CASSLGDTNSYEQYF. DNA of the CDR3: TGCGCCAGCAGCTTGGGAGACACGAACTCCTACGAGCAGTACTTC.

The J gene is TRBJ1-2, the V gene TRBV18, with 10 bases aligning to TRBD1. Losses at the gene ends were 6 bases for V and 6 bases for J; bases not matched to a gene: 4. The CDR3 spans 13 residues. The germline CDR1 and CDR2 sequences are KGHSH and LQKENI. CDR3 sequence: CASSHGTGDGYTF. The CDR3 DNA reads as TGTGCCAGCTCTCACGGGACAGGGGATGGCTACACCTTC.

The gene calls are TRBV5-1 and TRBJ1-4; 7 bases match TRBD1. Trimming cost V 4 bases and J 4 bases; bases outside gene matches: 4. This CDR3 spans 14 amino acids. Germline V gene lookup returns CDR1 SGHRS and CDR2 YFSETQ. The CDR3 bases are TGCGCCAGCAGCCTCAGGGGGGATAATGAAAAACTGTTTTTT. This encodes CASSLRGDNEKLFF.

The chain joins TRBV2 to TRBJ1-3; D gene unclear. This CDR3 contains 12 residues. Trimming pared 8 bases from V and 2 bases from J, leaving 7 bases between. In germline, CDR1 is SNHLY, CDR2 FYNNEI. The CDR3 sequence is CASGSAGNTIYF. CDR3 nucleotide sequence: TGTGCCAGCGGTTCAGCTGGAAACACCATATATTTT. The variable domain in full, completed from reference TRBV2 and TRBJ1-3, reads EPEVTQTPSHQVTQMGQEVILRCVPISNHLYFYWYRQILGQKVEFLVSFYNNEISEKSEIFDDQFSVERPDGSNFTLKIRSTKLEDSAMYFCASGSAGNTIYFGEGSWLTVV.

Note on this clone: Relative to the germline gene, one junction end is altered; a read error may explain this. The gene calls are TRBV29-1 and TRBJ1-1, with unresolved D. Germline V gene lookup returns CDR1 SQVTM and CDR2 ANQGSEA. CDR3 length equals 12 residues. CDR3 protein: CSVEGMNTEAFF. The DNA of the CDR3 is TGCAGCGTGGAAGGTATGAACACTGAAGCTTTCTTT.